The sequence of this T cell receptor (beta chain) was determined in a study of blood T cell repertoires in COVID-19. Study-wide context: There were acute and convalescent COVID-19 samples, and they came from the United States, Italy and Spain. T cells, B-cell-depleted T cells, or PBMCs provided the cDNA or gDNA that served as material.

As originally analysed: Reference gene primer amplification in the assay estimated nucleated cell counts. Only in-frame clones appear in the TCRdb table, and some are missing; sequencing was by immunoSEQ multiplex PCR. Clonal size and the V and J genes are those of that table, whereas D and trimming came from the DNA. This sample has 65,000 to 75,000 clones, with roughly three quarters found just once. Trimming took 5 bases from V and 3 from J; bases not matched to a gene: 4. CDR1 and CDR2 from the germline V gene are SGHTA and FQGNSA. The CDR3 consists of 14 residues. The rearrangement uses TRBV7-2 and TRBJ2-5; 9 nucleotides agree with TRBD2. Sample: peripheral blood. The source is a man aged 70-80 years with acute or convalescent COVID-19. This chain's CDR3 is CASSARLAEETQYF. Written as DNA, the CDR3 is TGTGCCAGCAGCGCCCGACTAGCGGAAGAGACCCAGTACTTC. Variable domain in full (rest from reference TRBV7-2 and TRBJ2-5): GAGVSQSPSNKVTEKGKDVELRCDPISGHTALYWYRQSLGQGLEFLIYFQGNSAPDKSGLPSDRFSAERTGGSVSTLTIQRTQQEDSAVYLCASSARLAEETQYFGPGTRLLVL.